The source of this T cell receptor beta chain is a study of OX40 agonist ivuxolimab in advanced cancers. Study details: In this cohort, patients received ivuxolimab, an agonistic anti-OX40 (CD134) antibody.

Patients were ineligible given autoimmune disease history or systemic immunosuppression. The data were produced by immunoSEQ multiplex PCR, yet TCRdb's version contains in-frame clones alone and is incomplete. Of tens of thousands of clones in the sample, 65% to 90% were seen once. The CDR3 contains 18 residues. J lost 3 bases, V lost 5 bases, and 16 bases had no gene match. Germline V gene data show CDR1 as MDHEN and CDR2 as SYDVKM. Study observations and caveats: No antigen was identified for the clonally expanded peripheral T cells. Clonal expansion among partial responders at 0.1-3.0 mg/kg ranked near the lowest.

Worth noting for this clone: Its specificity is unknown.

Sequencing was performed on CD4+ or CD8+ T cells sorted from blood, taken in a trial of the OX40 agonist ivuxolimab. The gene calls are TRBV28 and TRBJ2-7, with TRBD1 identical over 10 bases. The TCR comes from an adult with an advanced solid tumor such as melanoma, head and neck, liver or kidney cancer. The CDR3 sequence: CASSPPGQGSQDIYEQYF. CDR3 nucleotide sequence: TGTGCCAGCAGTCCTCCGGGACAGGGGTCGCAGGATATCTACGAGCAGTACTTC.